The rows below give T cell receptor beta chains drawn from one sample of a study of brain T cells in children with intractable seizures. Profiling relied on immunoSEQ multiplex PCR, and the TCRdb table lists in-frame clones only, not all of them. There are around 80,000 clones in the sample; more than 75% occur only once, and around 25% lies in the top ten. The sequences come from peripheral blood, collected at surgery. These TCRs come from a girl between 2 and 10 years old with Rasmussen encephalitis and intractable seizures. The CDR3 runs from the conserved cysteine through the conserved F or W. Fields, in order: V gene, J gene, CDR3 protein.

v_call: TRBV30; j_call: TRBJ1-3; cdr3_aa: CAWSAAGSHSGNTIYF
v_call: TRBV10-1; j_call: TRBJ2-5; cdr3_aa: CASSENRKETQYF
v_call: TRBV28; j_call: TRBJ1-1; cdr3_aa: CASSLGGHEAFF
v_call: TRBV5-1; j_call: TRBJ2-5; cdr3_aa: CASSIGETQYF
v_call: TRBV9; j_call: TRBJ1-1; cdr3_aa: CASSGGWEMNTEAFF
v_call: TRBV9; j_call: TRBJ2-1; cdr3_aa: CASSVTGGEQFF
v_call: TRBV5-4; j_call: TRBJ1-3; cdr3_aa: CASSFFGQSDSGNTIYF
v_call: TRBV11-2; j_call: TRBJ2-1; cdr3_aa: CASSLVAGREQFF
v_call: TRBV15; j_call: TRBJ2-2; cdr3_aa: CATSSPGHRNTGELFF
v_call: TRBV27; j_call: TRBJ1-2; cdr3_aa: CASSLLPNYGYTF
v_call: TRBV19; j_call: TRBJ2-1; cdr3_aa: CASSIVSGGNEQFF
v_call: TRBV7-6; j_call: TRBJ2-1; cdr3_aa: CASSLEGRRSYNEQFF
v_call: TRBV3-1/TRBV3-2; j_call: TRBJ1-5; cdr3_aa: CASSQGTGNQPQHF
v_call: TRBV3-1/TRBV3-2; j_call: TRBJ2-5; cdr3_aa: CASSQGLAGETQYF
v_call: TRBV19; j_call: TRBJ2-1; cdr3_aa: CASSITREGPSKGNEQFF